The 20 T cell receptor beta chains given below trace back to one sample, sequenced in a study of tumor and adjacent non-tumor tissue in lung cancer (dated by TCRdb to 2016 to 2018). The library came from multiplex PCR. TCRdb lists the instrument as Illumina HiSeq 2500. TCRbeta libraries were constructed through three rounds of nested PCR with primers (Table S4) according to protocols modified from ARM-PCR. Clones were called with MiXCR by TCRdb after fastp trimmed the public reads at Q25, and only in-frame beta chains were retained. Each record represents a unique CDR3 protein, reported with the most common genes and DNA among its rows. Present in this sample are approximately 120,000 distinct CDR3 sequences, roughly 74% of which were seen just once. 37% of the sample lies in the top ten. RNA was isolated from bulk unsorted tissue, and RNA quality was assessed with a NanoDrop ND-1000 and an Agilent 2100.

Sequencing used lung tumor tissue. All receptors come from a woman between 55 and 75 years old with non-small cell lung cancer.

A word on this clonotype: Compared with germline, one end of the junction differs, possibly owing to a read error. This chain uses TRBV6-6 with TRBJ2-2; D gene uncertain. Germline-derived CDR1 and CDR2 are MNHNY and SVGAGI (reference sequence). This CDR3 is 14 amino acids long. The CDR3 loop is CVSSYQTNTGELFF. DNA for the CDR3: TGTGTCAGCAGTTACCAGACGAATACCGGGGAGCTGTTTTTT.

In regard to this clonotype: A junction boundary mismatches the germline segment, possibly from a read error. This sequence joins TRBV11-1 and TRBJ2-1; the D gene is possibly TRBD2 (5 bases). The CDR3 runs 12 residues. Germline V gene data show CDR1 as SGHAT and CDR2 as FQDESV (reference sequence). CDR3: CTSGLGIGEQFF. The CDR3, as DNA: TGTACCAGCGGCCTAGGAATAGGTGAGCAGTTCTTC. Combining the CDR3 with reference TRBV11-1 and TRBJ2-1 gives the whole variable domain EAEVAQSPRYKITEKSQAVAFWCDPISGHATLYWYRQILGQGPELLVQFQDESVVDDSQLPKDRFSAERLKGVDSTLKIQPAELGDSAMYLCTSGLGIGEQFFGPGTRLTVL.

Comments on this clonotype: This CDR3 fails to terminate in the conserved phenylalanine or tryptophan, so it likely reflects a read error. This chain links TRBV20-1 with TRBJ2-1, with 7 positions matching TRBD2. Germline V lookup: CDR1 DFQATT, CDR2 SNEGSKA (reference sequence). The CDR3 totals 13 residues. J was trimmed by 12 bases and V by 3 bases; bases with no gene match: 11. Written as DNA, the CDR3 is TGCAGTGCTAGCCCAGCGGGATTGCTTGGGCAGTTCTTA. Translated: CSASPAGLLGQFL.

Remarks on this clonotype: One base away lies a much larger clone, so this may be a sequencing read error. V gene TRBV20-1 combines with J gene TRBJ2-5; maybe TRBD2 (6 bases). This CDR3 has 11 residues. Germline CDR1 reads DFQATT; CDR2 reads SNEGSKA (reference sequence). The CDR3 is CNVPGGKTQYF. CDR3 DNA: TGCAATGTCCCGGGCGGGAAGACCCAGTACTTC.

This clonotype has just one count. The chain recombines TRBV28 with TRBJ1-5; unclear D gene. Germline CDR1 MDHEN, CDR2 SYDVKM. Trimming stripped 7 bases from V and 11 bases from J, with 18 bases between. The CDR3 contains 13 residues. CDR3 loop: CASNPSPARAQHF. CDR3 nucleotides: TGTGCCAGCAATCCCAGTCCAGCGAGGGCCCAGCATTTT.

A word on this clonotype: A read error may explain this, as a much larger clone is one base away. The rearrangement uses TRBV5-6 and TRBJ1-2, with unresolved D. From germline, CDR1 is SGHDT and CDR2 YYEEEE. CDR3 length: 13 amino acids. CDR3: CASGLTSASGYTF. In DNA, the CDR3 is TGTGCCAGCGGCTTGACGTCAGCTTCGGGCTACACCTTC. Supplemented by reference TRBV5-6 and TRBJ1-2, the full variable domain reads DAGVTQSPTHLIKTRGQQVTLRCSPKSGHDTVSWYQQALGQGPQFIFQYYEEEERQRGNFPDRFSGHQFPNYSSELNVNALLLGDSALYLCASGLTSASGYTFGSGTRLTVV.

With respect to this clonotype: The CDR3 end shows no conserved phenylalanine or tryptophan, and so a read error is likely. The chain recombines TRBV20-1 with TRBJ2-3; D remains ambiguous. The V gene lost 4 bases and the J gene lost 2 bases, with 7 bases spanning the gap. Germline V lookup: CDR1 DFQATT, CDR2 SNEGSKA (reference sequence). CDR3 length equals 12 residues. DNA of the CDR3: TGCAGTGCTAAGGAGTCCACAGATACGCAGTATTAT. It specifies CSAKESTDTQYY.

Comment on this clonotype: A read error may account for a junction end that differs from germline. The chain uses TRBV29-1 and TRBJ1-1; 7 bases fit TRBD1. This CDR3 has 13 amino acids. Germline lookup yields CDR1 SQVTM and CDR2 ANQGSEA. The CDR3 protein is CSARQGVNTEASF. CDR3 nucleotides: TGCAGCGCTCGACAGGGAGTGAACACTGAAGCTTCCTTT.

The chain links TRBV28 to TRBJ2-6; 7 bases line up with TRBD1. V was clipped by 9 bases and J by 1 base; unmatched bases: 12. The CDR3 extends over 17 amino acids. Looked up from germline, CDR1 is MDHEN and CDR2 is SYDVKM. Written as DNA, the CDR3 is TGTGCCAGTAGACGACAGGGAATAGAATCTGGGGCCAACGTCCTGACTTTC. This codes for CASRRQGIESGANVLTF.

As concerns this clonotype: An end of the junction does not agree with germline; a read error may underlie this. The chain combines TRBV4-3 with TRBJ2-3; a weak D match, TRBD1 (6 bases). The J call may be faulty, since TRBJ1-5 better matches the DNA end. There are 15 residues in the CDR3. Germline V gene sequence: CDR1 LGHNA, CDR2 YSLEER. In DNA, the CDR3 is TGCGCCAGTAGCCAGGGACAAGGGGTAACAGATAGGCAGCATTTT. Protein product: CASSQGQGVTDRQHF.

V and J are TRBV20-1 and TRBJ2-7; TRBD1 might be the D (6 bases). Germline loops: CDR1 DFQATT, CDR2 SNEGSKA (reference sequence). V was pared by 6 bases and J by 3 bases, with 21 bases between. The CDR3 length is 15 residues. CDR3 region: CSAGDWEVGGYEQYF. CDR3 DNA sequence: TGCAGTGCCGGAGATTGGGAAGTAGGGGGCTACGAGCAGTACTTC.

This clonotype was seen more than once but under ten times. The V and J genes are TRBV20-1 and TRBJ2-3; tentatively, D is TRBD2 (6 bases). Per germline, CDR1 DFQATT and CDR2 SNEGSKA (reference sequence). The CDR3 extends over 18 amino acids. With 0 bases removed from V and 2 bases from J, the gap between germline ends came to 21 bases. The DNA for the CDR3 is TGCAGTGCTAGAGATCGCCGGCCAGTGGGGGGTTTCACAGATACGCAGTATTTT. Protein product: CSARDRRPVGGFTDTQYF.

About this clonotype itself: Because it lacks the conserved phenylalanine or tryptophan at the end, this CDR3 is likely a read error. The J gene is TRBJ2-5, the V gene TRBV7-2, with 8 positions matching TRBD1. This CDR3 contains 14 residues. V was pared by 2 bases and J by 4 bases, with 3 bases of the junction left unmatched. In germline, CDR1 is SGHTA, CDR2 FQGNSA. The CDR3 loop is CASSLLGTGETQYI. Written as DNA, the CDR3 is TGTGCCAGCAGCTTATTAGGGACAGGAGAGACCCAGTACATA.

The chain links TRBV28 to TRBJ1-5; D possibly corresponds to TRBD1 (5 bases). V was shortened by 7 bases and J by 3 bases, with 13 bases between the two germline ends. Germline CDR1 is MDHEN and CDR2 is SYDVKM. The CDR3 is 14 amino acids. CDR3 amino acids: CASTNGGYNQPQHF. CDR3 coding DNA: TGTGCCAGCACCAACGGGGGATACAATCAGCCCCAGCATTTT. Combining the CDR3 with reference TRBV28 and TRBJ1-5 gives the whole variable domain DVKVTQSSRYLVKRTGEKVFLECVQDMDHENMFWYRQDPGLGLRLIYFSYDVKMKEKGDIPEGYSVSREKKERFSLILESASTNQTSMYLCASTNGGYNQPQHFGDGTRLSIL.

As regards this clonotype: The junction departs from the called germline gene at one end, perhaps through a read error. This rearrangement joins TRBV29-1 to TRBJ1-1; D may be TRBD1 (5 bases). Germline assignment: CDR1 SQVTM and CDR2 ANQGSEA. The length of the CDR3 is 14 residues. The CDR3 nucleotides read TGTAGCGTTGGTGAGGGGAGGTCGTACACTGAAGTTTTCTTT. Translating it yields CSVGEGRSYTEVFF. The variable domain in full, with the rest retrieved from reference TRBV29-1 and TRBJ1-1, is SAVISQKPSRDICQRGTSLTIQCQVDSQVTMMFWYRQQPGQSLTLIATANQGSEATYESGFVIDKFPISRPNLTFSTLTVSNMSPEDSSIYLCSVGEGRSYTEVFFGQGTRLTVV.

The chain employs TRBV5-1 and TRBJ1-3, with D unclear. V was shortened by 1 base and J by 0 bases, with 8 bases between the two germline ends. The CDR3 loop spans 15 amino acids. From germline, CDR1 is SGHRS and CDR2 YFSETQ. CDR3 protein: CASSLTGSSGNTIYF. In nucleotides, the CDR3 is TGCGCCAGCAGCTTGACGGGGAGCTCTGGAAACACCATATATTTT.

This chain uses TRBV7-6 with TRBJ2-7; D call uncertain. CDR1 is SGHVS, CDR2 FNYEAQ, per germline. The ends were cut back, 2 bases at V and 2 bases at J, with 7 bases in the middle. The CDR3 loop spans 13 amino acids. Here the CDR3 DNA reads TGTGCCAGCAGCTTAAGTCTACCCTACGAGCAGTACTTC. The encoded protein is CASSLSLPYEQYF.

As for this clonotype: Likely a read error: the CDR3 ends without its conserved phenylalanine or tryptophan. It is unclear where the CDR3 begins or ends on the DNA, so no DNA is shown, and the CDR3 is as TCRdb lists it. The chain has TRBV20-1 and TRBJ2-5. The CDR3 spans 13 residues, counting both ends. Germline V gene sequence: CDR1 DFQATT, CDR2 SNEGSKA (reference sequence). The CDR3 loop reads CSASIGIVETQYY.

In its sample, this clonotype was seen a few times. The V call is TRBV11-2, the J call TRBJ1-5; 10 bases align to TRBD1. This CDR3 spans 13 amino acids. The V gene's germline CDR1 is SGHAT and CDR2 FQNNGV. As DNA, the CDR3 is TGTGCTAGCTCCCGGGACAGGGGTCAACTCCAGCATTTT. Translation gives CASSRDRGQLQHF.

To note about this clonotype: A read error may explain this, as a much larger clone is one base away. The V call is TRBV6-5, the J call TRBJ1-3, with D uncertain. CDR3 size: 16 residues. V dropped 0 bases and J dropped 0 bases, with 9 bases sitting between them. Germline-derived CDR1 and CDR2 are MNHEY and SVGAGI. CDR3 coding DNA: TGTGCCAGCAGTTACTCGAACGCGGGCTCTGGAAACACCATATATTTT. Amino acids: CASSYSNAGSGNTIYF.